This TCR beta chain was retrieved from a study of cytomegalovirus exposure and HLA in healthy donors (dated by TCRdb to between 2016 and 2019). For the study in its entirety: The 670 or so repertoires of the first cohort and the 120 validation repertoires were produced on the same platform, according to a later analysis. To predict cytomegalovirus infection status, the study brought together high-throughput TCR immunosequencing, statistical association of individual TCRs with disease status, and machine learning. Besides the first cohort of around 700 subjects, a separate validation cohort made up of 120 or so different subjects was used. The study was designed to test whether signatures of past pathogen exposure could be identified by cataloging public T cell receptors.

In regard to this clone: No cognate antigen has been identified for it. No per-base quality is available; no much larger clone lies one base away.

Study-wide findings and limitations: The study listed 164 TCR beta chains as associated with cytomegalovirus. Cytomegalovirus status was reported to be diagnosed by the classifier with high specificity and sensitivity in both the original and validation cohorts. All 120 or so repertoires were used to score co-occurrence in the validation cohort in a later analysis, because that analysis had no HLA typing for the cohort. Subsequent analysis determined that TCRs grouped into clusters in the first cohort also showed a tendency toward co-occurrence across the roughly 110 validation repertoires, and 94% of cluster scores exceeded 0. In vitro tests confirmed that a few of the cytomegalovirus-associated TCR beta chains recognize cytomegalovirus antigens. The authors suggested that the approach could potentially be generalized to other disease states and immunological phenotypes. Most TCR sequences were observed very rarely across donors, whereas some public TCRs were present in many individuals.

Separate from the roughly 650-subject first cohort, the validation cohort of about 110 subjects was the group to which the donors belonged. Libraries were prepared through the immunoSEQ multiplex PCR assay. As for how the authors treated the data: A statistical classification framework was developed to diagnose cytomegalovirus status using the catalog of TCR beta chain sequences. The table comes from immuneACCESS by way of TCRdb, which keeps in-frame sequences with V and J called. Part of the clones is missing from these tables; in studies checked, under half for an unresolved V gene and the rest for unknown reasons. That table furnishes V, J and clone size, whereas the DNA furnished D and trimming. The sample table holds under 250,000 clones, of which about 93% were seen once. 1% to 1.2% of the sample is in the top ten clones. The specimen was PBMCs. The receptor was derived from a woman between 18 and 29 years old in good health and CMV-seronegative.

The CDR3 reads as follows: CASSVGLAGWSGANVLTF. The DNA sequence is as follows: TGTGCCAGCAGCGTAGGGCTAGCGGGATGGTCTGGGGCCAACGTCCTGACTTTC. In this chain, TRBV9 is recombined with TRBJ2-6; a stretch of 9 junction bases matches TRBD2. Trimming removed 0 bases from V and 1 base from J; the gene matches leave 5 bases unexplained. The germline V gene sets CDR1 to SGDLS and CDR2 to YYNGEE. The CDR3 starts with the cysteine, ends with the phenylalanine, and has 18 residues. The DNA shown is the 54-base CDR3, in frame from base 1.